This T cell receptor (beta chain) is from a study of T cells after yellow fever vaccination (dated by TCRdb to between 2018 and 2021). Notes on the research overall: Libraries from fractions with low cell numbers were prepared with the SMART-Seq v4 Ultra Low Input RNA kit. Two healthy male donors made up the cohort, one aged 18 to 30 years and the other aged 30 to 40 years. To follow T-cell clones before and after primary and booster YFV17D yellow fever vaccination, bulk TCR alpha and beta repertoires were sequenced over time. Blood samples were taken at several timepoints before and after primary and secondary immunization, and bulk PBMC replicates and cell subsets were isolated. Overall results and qualifications from the work: Because abundant contaminating clonotypes from the bulk population could be contained in FACS-sorted repertoires, computational filtering was required. After the booster, most of the clones that had expanded following primary vaccination were detected again (around 97% of CD4 and 88% of CD8), which suggests that memory was broadly maintained. Compared with the primary T-cell response, the secondary T-cell response was faster but weaker, reaching its peak on day 5 rather than on day 15. A small fraction of clonotypes showed up in both the CD4 and CD8 compartments, probably as a result of convergent recombination. Only a couple of donors were included in the study, so the extent to which the findings can be generalized is limited.

A word on this clonotype: Its target antigen remains unknown. Per-base quality was not reported, and no clone a single base away is much larger than it.

The treatment or condition label corresponds to: live attenuated yellow fever vaccine strain. A standard Ficoll-Paque protocol was used to isolate PBMCs from peripheral blood. Dynabeads CD4 and CD8 positive selection kits were used to isolate the CD4 and CD8 T-cell fractions. TriZol was used to extract RNA from bulk PBMCs, CD4 and CD8 fractions, and dextramer-positive and dextramer-negative fractions. Per the germline V gene, KGHSH is the CDR1 and LQKENI is the CDR2. The CDR3, cysteine through phenylalanine, is 15 amino acids long. The DNA shown is the 45-base CDR3, in frame from base 1. Trimming takes 3 bases off V and 2 bases off J; junction bases not matched to a gene: 5. TCR cDNA was made using 5'RACE template switching, a step that added a universal primer site and unique molecular identifiers. Priming of cDNA synthesis was performed from both the TCR alpha and TCR beta constant segments. Library amplification used two PCR steps, and the second PCR step added sample barcodes and sequencing adapters. Sequencing of libraries was performed on Illumina HiSeq 2500 (2x100 bp) or NovaSeq (2x150 bp). Per the original workflow: MIGEC was used to demultiplex reads and collapse the reads into UMI consensus sequences, and MiXCR was used for V(D)J alignment. Using edgeR on replicate PBMC samples, clonotypes were called vaccine-responding if FDR was below 0.01 and the log2 fold change was above 5 up to day 15. Each bulk clonotype received a CD4 or CD8 identity based on whether the sequenced CD4 or CD8 repertoire contained that clonotype at higher abundance. In TCRdb, the public reads were trimmed at Q25 with fastp and aligned with MiXCR, with productive beta chains retained. Merged by CDR3 protein, the rows form single entries marked with the most common genes and DNA. None of the V and J calls come from the authors' own analysis; TCRdb made them. In this sample the table shows over 150,000 distinct CDR3 sequences, approximately 6.2% of which occur a single time. The biggest ten clones account for 2.5% to 3.5% of the sample.

The TCR originated in a man aged 18-30 years who received the YFV17D yellow fever vaccine. Sample: CD4+ T cells sorted from PBMCs, taken on the day of the first yellow fever vaccination. Recombination joined TRBV18 with TRBJ2-7; a stretch of 9 junction bases matches TRBD1. Here the CDR3 is given as CASSPNRQGAYEQYF. The DNA sequence is TGTGCCAGCTCACCCAATCGACAGGGGGCCTACGAGCAGTACTTC. Outside the CDR3, residues come from the reference TRBV18 and TRBJ2-7 proteins, so the full variable domain is: NAGVMQNPRHLVRRRGQEARLRCSPMKGHSHVYWYRQLPEEGLKFMVYLQKENIIDESGMPKERFSAEFPKEGPSILRIQQVVRGDSAAYFCASSPNRQGAYEQYFGPGTRLTVT.